Listed here is a single TCR beta chain. The target antigen is unknown. These data originate in a study of CD8 T cells in Susac syndrome. Study results and caveats: The authors acknowledged that their TCR sequencing and HLA analysis involved a relatively small number of individuals.

There are 15 residues in the CDR3. Trimming took 4 bases from V and 1 from J, leaving 11 bases between them. Germline loops: CDR1 SQVTM, CDR2 ANQGSEA. Random-hexamer reverse transcription was applied to roughly 0.5 to 1 ug RNA. TCR beta CDR3 was amplified by immunoSEQ covering 54 Vbeta and 13 Jbeta. TCRdb reprocessed the immunoSEQ multiplex PCR reads with MiXCR, giving one entry per CDR3 protein. The repertoire consists of tens of thousands of distinct CDR3 sequences, with less than 95% occurring once and the leading ten covering roughly 0.42%. TCR beta sequences were obtained from blood CD8+ and CD4+ T cells. In contrast to the negatively isolated CD8+ and CD4+ T cells, TEMRA cells were FACS-enriched.

The receptor was derived from a human donor with multiple sclerosis. The source material was CD8+ T cells from PBMCs. The chain employs TRBV29-1 and TRBJ2-6; maybe TRBD2 (5 bases). CDR3 in DNA: TGCAGCGTTGTCTCTCGGGGTTCTGGGGCCAACGTCCTGACTTTC. This translates into CSVVSRGSGANVLTF.